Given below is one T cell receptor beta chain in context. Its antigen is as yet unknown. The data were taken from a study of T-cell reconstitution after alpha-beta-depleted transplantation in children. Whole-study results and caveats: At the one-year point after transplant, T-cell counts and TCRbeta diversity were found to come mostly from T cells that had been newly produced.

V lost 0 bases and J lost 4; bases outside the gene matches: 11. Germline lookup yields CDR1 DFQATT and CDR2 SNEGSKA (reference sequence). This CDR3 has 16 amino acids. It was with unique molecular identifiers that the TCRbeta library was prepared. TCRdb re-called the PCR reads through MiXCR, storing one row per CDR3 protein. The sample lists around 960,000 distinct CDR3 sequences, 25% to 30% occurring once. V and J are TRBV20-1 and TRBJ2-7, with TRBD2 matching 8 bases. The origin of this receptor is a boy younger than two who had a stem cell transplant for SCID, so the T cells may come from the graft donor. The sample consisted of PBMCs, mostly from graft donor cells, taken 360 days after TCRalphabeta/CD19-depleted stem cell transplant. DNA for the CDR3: TGCAGTGCTAGAGATGCGGGGGGCGCAGGAGCTTACGAGCAGTACTTC. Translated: CSARDAGGAGAYEQYF.